Here is one T cell receptor beta chain with its context. Its target is not known. A multiplex PCR was run with 60 Vbeta primers and 13 Jbeta primers. Only in-frame clones appear in the TCRdb table, and some are missing; sequencing was by immunoSEQ multiplex PCR. The sample lists fewer than 100,000 clones; around 78% were seen once. This record belongs to a study of cytomegalovirus exposure and HLA in healthy donors. Study-wide points: Presence/absence analysis assumed near-uniform sequencing depth across donors. In a later analysis, compared with equally common non-associated chains, HLA-associated beta chains were more expanded.

The CDR3 is 15 residues long. The V gene's germline CDR1 is MNHNS and CDR2 SASEGT. V was pared by 1 base and J by 6 bases, with 3 bases of the junction left unmatched. The source is a male donor in good health and CMV-seropositive. The chain has TRBV6-1 and TRBJ2-1; 10 bases fit TRBD2. The specimen sequenced was PBMCs. The CDR3 nucleotides read TGTGCCAGCAGTGAAGGAATAGCGGGAGGCAATGAGCAGTTCTTC. Protein: CASSEGIAGGNEQFF.